This TCR beta chain was recovered during a study of blood T cell repertoires in COVID-19. The CDR3 covers 14 residues. V was clipped by 5 bases and J by 0 bases; unmatched bases: 3. Germline V lookup: CDR1 MDHEN, CDR2 SYDVKM. Per the authors' pipeline: Cell counts per sample came from amplifying reference gene primers. Produced via immunoSEQ multiplex PCR; TCRdb's table is partial and in-frame only. V, J and clone size were drawn from that table, and D and trimming were deduced from the DNA. The sample shows tens of thousands of clones, 80% of them seen only once. This clone appeared a single time. The clonotype comes from an older woman with acute or convalescent COVID-19. The chain carries TRBV28 and TRBJ1-1; TRBD1 matches at 7 bases. Sequences were obtained from peripheral blood. CDR3 DNA sequence: TGTGCCAGCAGTACGGGACAGATGAACACTGAAGCTTTCTTT. Its protein product is CASSTGQMNTEAFF.